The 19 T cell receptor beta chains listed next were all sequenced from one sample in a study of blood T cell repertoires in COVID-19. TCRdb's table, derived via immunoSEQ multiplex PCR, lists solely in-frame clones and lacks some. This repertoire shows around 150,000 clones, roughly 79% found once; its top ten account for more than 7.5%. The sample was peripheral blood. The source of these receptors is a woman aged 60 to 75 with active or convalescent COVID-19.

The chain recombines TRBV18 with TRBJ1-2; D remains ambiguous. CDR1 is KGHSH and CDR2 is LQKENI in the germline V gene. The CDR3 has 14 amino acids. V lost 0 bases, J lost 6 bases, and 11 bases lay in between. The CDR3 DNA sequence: TGTGCCAGCTCACCACCGGGCAGTCCTGATGGCTACACCTTC. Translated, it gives CASSPPGSPDGYTF.

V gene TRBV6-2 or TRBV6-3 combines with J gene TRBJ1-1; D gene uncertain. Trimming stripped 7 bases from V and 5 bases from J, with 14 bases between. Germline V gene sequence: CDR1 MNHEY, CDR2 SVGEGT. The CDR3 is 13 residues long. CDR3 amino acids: CASTPGRRTEAFF. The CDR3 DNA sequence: TGTGCCAGCACCCCTGGCCGAAGAACTGAAGCTTTCTTT.

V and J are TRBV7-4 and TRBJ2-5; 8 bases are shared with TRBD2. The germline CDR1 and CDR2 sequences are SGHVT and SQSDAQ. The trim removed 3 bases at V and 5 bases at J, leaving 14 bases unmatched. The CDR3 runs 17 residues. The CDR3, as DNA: TGTGCCAGCAGCTTCTACCCCAGCGGGAGACCCCTGGAGACCCAGTACTTC. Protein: CASSFYPSGRPLETQYF.

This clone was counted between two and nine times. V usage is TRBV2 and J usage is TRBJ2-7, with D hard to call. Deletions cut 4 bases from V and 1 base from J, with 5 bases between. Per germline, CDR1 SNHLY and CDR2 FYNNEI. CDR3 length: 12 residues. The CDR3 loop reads CASSVQSYEQYV. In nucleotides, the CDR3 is TGTGCCAGCAGTGTCCAGTCCTACGAGCAGTACGTC.

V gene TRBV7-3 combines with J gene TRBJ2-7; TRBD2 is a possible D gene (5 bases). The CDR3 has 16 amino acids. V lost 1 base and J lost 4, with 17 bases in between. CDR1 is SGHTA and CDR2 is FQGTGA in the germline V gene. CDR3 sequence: CASSLNPTTTLYEQYF. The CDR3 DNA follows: TGTGCCAGCAGCTTAAACCCTACGACTACCCTATACGAGCAGTACTTC. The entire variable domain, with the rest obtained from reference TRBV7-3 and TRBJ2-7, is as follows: GAGVSQTPSNKVTEKGKYVELRCDPISGHTALYWYRQSLGQGPEFLIYFQGTGAADDSGLPNDRFFAVRPEGSVSTLKIQRTERGDSAVYLCASSLNPTTTLYEQYFGPGTRLTVT.

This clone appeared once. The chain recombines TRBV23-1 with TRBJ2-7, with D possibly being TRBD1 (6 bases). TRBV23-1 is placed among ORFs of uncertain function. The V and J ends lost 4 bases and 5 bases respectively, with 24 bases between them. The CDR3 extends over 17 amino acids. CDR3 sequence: CASSPPPGALPGHEQYF. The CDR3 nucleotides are TGCGCCAGCAGTCCACCCCCAGGGGCCCTTCCGGGACACGAGCAGTACTTC.

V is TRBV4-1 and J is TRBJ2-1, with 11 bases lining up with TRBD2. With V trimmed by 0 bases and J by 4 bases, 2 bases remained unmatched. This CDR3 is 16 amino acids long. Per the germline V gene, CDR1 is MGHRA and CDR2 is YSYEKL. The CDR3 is CASSQEGLAVYNEQFF. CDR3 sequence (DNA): TGCGCCAGCAGCCAAGAGGGACTAGCGGTTTACAATGAGCAGTTCTTC.

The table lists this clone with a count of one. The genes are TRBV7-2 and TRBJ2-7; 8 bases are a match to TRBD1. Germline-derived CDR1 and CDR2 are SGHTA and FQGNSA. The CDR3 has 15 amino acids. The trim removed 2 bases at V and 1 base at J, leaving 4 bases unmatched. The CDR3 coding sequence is TGTGCCAGCAGCTTAACCACAGGGGGTTCCTACGAGCAGTACTTC. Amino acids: CASSLTTGGSYEQYF. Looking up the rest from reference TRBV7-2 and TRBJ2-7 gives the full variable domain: GAGVSQSPSNKVTEKGKDVELRCDPISGHTALYWYRQSLGQGLEFLIYFQGNSAPDKSGLPSDRFSAERTGGSVSTLTIQRTQQEDSAVYLCASSLTTGGSYEQYFGPGTRLTVT.

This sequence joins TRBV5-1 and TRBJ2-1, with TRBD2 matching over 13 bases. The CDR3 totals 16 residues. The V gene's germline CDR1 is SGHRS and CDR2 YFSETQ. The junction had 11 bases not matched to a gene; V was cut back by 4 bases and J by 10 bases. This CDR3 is CASSVGLAGTQGEQFF. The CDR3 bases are TGCGCCAGCAGCGTGGGACTAGCGGGAACGCAAGGGGAGCAGTTCTTC.

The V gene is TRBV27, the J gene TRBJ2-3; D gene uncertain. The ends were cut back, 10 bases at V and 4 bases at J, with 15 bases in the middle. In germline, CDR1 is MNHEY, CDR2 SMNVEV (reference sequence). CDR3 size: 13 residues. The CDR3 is CATSPGRADTQYF. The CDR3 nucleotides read TGTGCCACCTCGCCCGGCCGGGCAGATACGCAGTATTTT.

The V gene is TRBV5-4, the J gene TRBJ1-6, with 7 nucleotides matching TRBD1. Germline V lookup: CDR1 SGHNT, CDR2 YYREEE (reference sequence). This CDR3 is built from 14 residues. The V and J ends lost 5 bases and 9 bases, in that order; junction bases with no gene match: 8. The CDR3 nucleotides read TGTGCCAGCAGTACAGACAGGGTTTTTTCACCCCTCCACTTT. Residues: CASSTDRVFSPLHF.

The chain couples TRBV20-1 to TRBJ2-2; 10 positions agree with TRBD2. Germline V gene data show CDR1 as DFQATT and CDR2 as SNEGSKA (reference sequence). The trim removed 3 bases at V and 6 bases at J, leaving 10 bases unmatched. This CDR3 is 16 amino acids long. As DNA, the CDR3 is TGCAGTGCTAGTCAGGCTAGCGGGAGTTTGGCCGGGGAGCTGTTTTTT. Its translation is CSASQASGSLAGELFF.

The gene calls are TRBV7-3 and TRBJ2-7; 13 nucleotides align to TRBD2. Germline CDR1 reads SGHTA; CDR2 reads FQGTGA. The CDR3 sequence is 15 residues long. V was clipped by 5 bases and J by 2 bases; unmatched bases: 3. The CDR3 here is CASSPGLAGTYEQYF. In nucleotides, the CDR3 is TGTGCCAGCAGCCCGGGACTAGCGGGAACCTACGAGCAGTACTTC.

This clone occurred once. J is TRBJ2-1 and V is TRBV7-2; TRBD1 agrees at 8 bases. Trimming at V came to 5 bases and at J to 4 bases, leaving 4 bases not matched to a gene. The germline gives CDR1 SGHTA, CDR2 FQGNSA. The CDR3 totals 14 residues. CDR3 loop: CASSPQGVYNEQFF. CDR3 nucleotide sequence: TGTGCCAGCAGCCCACAGGGGGTATACAATGAGCAGTTCTTC. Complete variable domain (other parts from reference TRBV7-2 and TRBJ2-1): GAGVSQSPSNKVTEKGKDVELRCDPISGHTALYWYRQSLGQGLEFLIYFQGNSAPDKSGLPSDRFSAERTGGSVSTLTIQRTQQEDSAVYLCASSPQGVYNEQFFGPGTRLTVL.

The CDR3 nucleotides are TGTGCCAGTAGCCCCTCGGACGGGACTGGGGCCAACGTCCTGACTTTC. Its translation: CASSPSDGTGANVLTF. The chain has TRBV19 and TRBJ2-6, with D maybe TRBD2 (5 bases). Germline CDR1 LNHDA, CDR2 SQIVND (reference sequence). The CDR3 has 16 residues. With 6 bases removed from V and 2 bases from J, the gap between germline ends came to 14 bases.

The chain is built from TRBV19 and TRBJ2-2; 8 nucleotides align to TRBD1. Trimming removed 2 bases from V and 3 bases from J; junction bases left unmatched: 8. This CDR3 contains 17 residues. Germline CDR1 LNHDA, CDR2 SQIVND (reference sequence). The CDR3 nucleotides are TGTGCCAGTAGTATACGGGGCAGGGGGCAAGACACCGGGGAGCTGTTTTTT. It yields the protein CASSIRGRGQDTGELFF.

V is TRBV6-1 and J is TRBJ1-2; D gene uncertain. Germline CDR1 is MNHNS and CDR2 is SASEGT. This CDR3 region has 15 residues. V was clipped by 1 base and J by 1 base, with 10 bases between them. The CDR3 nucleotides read TGTGCCAGCAGTGAAGTCACCGGGGATAACTATGGCTACACCTTC. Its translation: CASSEVTGDNYGYTF.

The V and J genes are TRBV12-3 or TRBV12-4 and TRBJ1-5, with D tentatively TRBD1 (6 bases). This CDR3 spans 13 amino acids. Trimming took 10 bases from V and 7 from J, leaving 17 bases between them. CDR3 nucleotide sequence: TGTGCCACCACCCGGGGGGGCGGGCAGCCCCAGCATTTT. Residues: CATTRGGGQPQHF.

This CDR3 reads CASSPPGGKLFF. The CDR3 DNA sequence: TGTGCCAGCAGTCCCCCGGGGGGAAAACTGTTTTTT. The genes are TRBV12-3 or TRBV12-4 and TRBJ1-4; D possibly corresponds to TRBD1 (5 bases). Trimming cost V 5 bases and J 10 bases, with 11 bases left between them. The CDR3 contains 12 residues.